This T cell receptor beta chain comes out of a study of shared clonotypes between healthy human individuals. It was across several immunoSEQ plates that each subset's genomic DNA was evenly split. DNA at 200 ng, 25,000 to 35,000 T cell genomes, went into sorted-subset replicate PCRs. Produced via immunoSEQ multiplex PCR; TCRdb's table is partial and in-frame only. The sample shows about 380,000 clones, 96% of them seen only once. The V segment lost 4 bases and the J segment 4 bases; nucleotides outside the gene matches: 5. CDR1 and CDR2 from the germline V gene are SEHNR and FQNEAQ (reference sequence). This CDR3 comprises 15 residues.

The TCR comes from a man aged 30 to 45 in good health. This chain joins TRBV7-9 and TRBJ2-1; 9 bases are shared with TRBD1. The sample comprised memory CD8+ T cells sorted from blood. As to subset: CD45RO+ cells pooled with CCR7-negative TemRA cells. CDR3 amino acids: CASSSTGGVYNEQFF. The CDR3 DNA is TGTGCCAGCAGCTCCACAGGGGGCGTTTACAATGAGCAGTTCTTC.